These 16 T cell receptor beta chains share one sample of origin, sequenced in a study of graft-versus-host responses after intestinal transplantation. Which antigens these TCRs recognize remains unknown. Clones were read by immunoSEQ multiplex PCR, and TCRdb kept only the in-frame ones, dropping some. The profile shows more than 65,000 clones, over 75% of them singletons. This specimen consisted of unstimulated CD4+ T cells sorted from spleen or lymph node cells, obtained before transplant. The source is a human donor who was the organ donor for an intestinal transplant.

V usage is TRBV28 and J usage is TRBJ2-3; 8 bases fit TRBD1. The CDR3 totals 14 residues. Germline V gives CDR1 MDHEN, CDR2 SYDVKM. The J segment lost 4 bases and the V segment lost 6 bases, leaving 6 bases of the junction unmatched. DNA of the CDR3: TGTGCCAGCAGCCCCGGGACAGGACCAGATACGCAGTATTTT. This encodes CASSPGTGPDTQYF.

The rearrangement uses TRBV7-9 and TRBJ2-3, with D uncertain. The CDR3 consists of 15 residues. Between the trimmed V and J ends, which lost 2 bases and 3 bases, there was a span of 12 bases. CDR1 and CDR2 from the germline V gene are SEHNR and FQNEAQ (reference sequence). CDR3 nucleotide sequence: TGTGCCAGCAGCTTATCAGGTGGCCGGACAGATACGCAGTATTTT. Translating gives CASSLSGGRTDTQYF.

This clone was counted once. V gene TRBV25-1 combines with J gene TRBJ1-2, with D tentatively TRBD1 (5 bases). The CDR3 is 13 amino acids. The V and J ends lost 6 bases and 5 bases respectively, with 13 bases between them. Germline V lookup: CDR1 MGHDK, CDR2 SYGVNS. DNA for the CDR3: TGTGCCAGCAGGGAAGACAGCACGTATGGCTACACCTTC. Encoded protein: CASREDSTYGYTF.

The chain recombines TRBV29-1 with TRBJ1-2; TRBD1 agrees at 7 bases. This CDR3 has 11 residues. Losses at the gene ends were 7 bases for V and 2 bases for J; bases not matched to a gene: 1. Germline values: CDR1 SQVTM, CDR2 ANQGSEA. CDR3 in amino acids: CSAQGNYGYTF. CDR3 DNA: TGCAGCGCACAGGGGAACTATGGCTACACCTTC.

The CDR3 DNA reads as TGTGCCAGCAGCTTAGGGGACAGGGCTCGGGTTACAGGGGAGCTGTTTTTT. It translates to CASSLGDRARVTGELFF. This chain connects TRBV7-6 to TRBJ2-2; 9 bases fit TRBD1. This CDR3 comprises 17 residues. With 1 base clipped from V and 8 bases from J, the junction kept 11 bases outside the gene matches. CDR1 is SGHVS, CDR2 FNYEAQ, per germline.

This clone was seen just once. The rearrangement joins TRBV7-2 to TRBJ1-1; TRBD1 matches at 12 bases. CDR1 is SGHTA, CDR2 FQGNSA, per germline. This CDR3 spans 18 amino acids. V shed 3 bases, J shed 5 bases, and the junction held 13 bases outside the gene matches. CDR3 bases: TGTGCCAGCAGCTTTGTTACCGGGACAGGGGGCGTTCGAACTGAAGCTTTCTTT. It encodes CASSFVTGTGGVRTEAFF.

The DNA for the CDR3 is TGTGCCAGCAGCACCAATAGCGGGGGGGTAAGGGAGCAGTTCTTC. It codes for CASSTNSGGVREQFF. The chain employs TRBV7-2 and TRBJ2-1; 11 nucleotides line up with TRBD2. The CDR3 consists of 15 residues. The germline CDR1 and CDR2 sequences are SGHTA and FQGNSA. V lost 5 bases and J lost 10; bases outside the gene matches: 10.

The V gene is TRBV27, the J gene TRBJ2-3; D call uncertain. With 6 bases removed from V and 6 bases from J, the gap between germline ends came to 7 bases. CDR3 size: 11 residues. CDR1 and CDR2 from the germline V gene are MNHEY and SMNVEV (reference sequence). The CDR3 loop reads CASSYLDTQYF. In nucleotides, the CDR3 is TGTGCCAGCAGCTACTTGGATACGCAGTATTTT.

This sequence joins TRBV20-1 and TRBJ1-2; TRBD1 might be the D (6 bases). Germline-derived CDR1 and CDR2 are DFQATT and SNEGSKA (reference sequence). The CDR3 has 11 residues. As DNA, the CDR3 is TGCAGCCACCGAGGGGGGGATGGCTACACCTTC. Amino acid sequence: CSHRGGDGYTF.

This chain uses TRBV25-1 with TRBJ2-7; 7 positions match TRBD2. Germline V gene lookup returns CDR1 MGHDK and CDR2 SYGVNS. The CDR3 spans 12 residues. The V segment lost 4 bases and the J segment 7 bases; nucleotides outside the gene matches: 4. CDR3 bases: TGTGCCAGCAGTGCTCCGGGGGGAGAGCAGTACGTC. It encodes CASSAPGGEQYV.

This clone was counted between two and nine times. This chain connects TRBV10-3 to TRBJ1-5; TRBD1 might be the D (5 bases). The CDR3 sequence is 13 residues long. CDR1 is ENHRY, CDR2 SYGVKD, per germline. The V gene lost 7 bases and the J gene lost 7 bases, with 14 bases spanning the gap. The CDR3 spells CAIKNTGGQPQHF. CDR3 in DNA: TGTGCCATCAAGAATACAGGCGGCCAGCCCCAGCATTTT.

About this clone itself: Other DNA sequences of this sample code for an identical CDR3. The V call is TRBV29-1, the J call TRBJ2-5; 11 bases fit TRBD1. The CDR3 sequence is 13 residues long. Germline loops: CDR1 SQVTM, CDR2 ANQGSEA. V lost 3 bases, J lost 4 bases, and 1 base stayed unmatched. The CDR3 DNA reads TGCAGCGTTGAGGGACAGGGGGGAGAGACCCAGTACTTC. This encodes CSVEGQGGETQYF.

The V gene is TRBV7-9, the J gene TRBJ1-6; a weak D match, TRBD1 (5 bases). The CDR3 runs 18 residues. CDR1 and CDR2 from the germline V gene are SEHNR and FQNEAQ (reference sequence). V lost 1 base and J 0 bases, leaving 13 bases between the germline ends. The CDR3 protein is CASSLEGPVSSYNSPLHF. CDR3 DNA: TGTGCCAGCAGCTTAGAGGGGCCCGTTAGCTCCTATAATTCACCCCTCCACTTT. Supplemented by reference TRBV7-9 and TRBJ1-6, the full variable domain reads DTGVSQNPRHKITKRGQNVTFRCDPISEHNRLYWYRQTLGQGPEFLTYFQNEAQLEKSRLLSDRFSAERPKGSFSTLEIQRTEQGDSAMYLCASSLEGPVSSYNSPLHFGNGTRLTVT.

This sequence joins TRBV9 and TRBJ2-5, with a weak D call TRBD1 (6 bases). The germline V and J ends were trimmed by 2 bases and 1 base, with 9 bases remaining between them. Germline V CDR1 and CDR2: SGDLS, YYNGEE. The CDR3 is 14 amino acids. In DNA, the CDR3 is TGTGCCAGCAGCGTGGGCAGGGGCCAAGAGACCCAGTACTTC. Protein: CASSVGRGQETQYF.

This chain links TRBV19 with TRBJ1-2, with a weak D call TRBD1 (6 bases). V gave up 5 bases and J gave up 8 bases, with 9 bases separating them. The CDR3 contains 11 residues. Germline lookup yields CDR1 LNHDA and CDR2 SQIVND (reference sequence). In DNA form, the CDR3 reads TGTGCCAGTAGTTTCCAGGGGGGCTACACCTTC. Translated, it gives CASSFQGGYTF.

V and J are TRBV5-6 and TRBJ2-2; possible D gene TRBD1, 5 bases. Germline assignment: CDR1 SGHDT and CDR2 YYEEEE. The CDR3 contains 14 residues. V was trimmed by 0 bases and J by 6 bases, leaving 9 bases between them. This chain's CDR3 is CASSLVLGPGELFF. CDR3 bases: TGTGCCAGCAGCTTGGTCTTGGGGCCCGGGGAGCTGTTTTTT.